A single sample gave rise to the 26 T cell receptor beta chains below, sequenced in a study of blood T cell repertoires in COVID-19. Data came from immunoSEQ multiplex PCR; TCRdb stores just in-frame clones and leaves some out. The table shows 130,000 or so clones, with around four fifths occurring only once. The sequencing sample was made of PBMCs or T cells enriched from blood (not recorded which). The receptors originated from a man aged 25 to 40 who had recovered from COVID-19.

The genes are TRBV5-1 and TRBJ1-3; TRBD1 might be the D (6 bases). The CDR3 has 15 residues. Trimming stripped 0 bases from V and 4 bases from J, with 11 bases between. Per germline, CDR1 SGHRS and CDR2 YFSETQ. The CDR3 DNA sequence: TGCGCCAGCAGCTTGGCGGACAGAGAAGGAAACACCATATATTTT. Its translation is CASSLADREGNTIYF.

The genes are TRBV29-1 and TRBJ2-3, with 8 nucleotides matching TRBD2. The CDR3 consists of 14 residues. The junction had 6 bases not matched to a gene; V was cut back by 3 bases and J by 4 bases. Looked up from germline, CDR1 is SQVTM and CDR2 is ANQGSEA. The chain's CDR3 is CSVEVAGGPDTQYF. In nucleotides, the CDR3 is TGCAGCGTTGAGGTGGCGGGGGGTCCAGATACGCAGTATTTT.

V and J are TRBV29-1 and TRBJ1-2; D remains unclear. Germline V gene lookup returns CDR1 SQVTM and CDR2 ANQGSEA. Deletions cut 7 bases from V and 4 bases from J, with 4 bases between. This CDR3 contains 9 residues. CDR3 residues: CSDGYGYTF. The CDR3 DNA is TGCAGCGACGGCTATGGCTACACCTTC. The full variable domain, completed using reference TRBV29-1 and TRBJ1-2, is SAVISQKPSRDICQRGTSLTIQCQVDSQVTMMFWYRQQPGQSLTLIATANQGSEATYESGFVIDKFPISRPNLTFSTLTVSNMSPEDSSIYLCSDGYGYTFGSGTRLTVV.

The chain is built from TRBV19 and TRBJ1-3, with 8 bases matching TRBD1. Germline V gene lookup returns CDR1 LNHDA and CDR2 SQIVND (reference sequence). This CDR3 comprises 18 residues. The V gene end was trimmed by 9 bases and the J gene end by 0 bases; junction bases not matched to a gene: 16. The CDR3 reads CASHEDRALVVSGNTIYF. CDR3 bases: TGTGCCAGCCATGAGGACAGGGCCCTAGTCGTCTCTGGAAACACCATATATTTT.

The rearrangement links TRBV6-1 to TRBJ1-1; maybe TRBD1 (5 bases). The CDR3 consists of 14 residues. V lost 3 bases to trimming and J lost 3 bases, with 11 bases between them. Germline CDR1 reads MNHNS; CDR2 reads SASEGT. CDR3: CASSDRALYTEAFF. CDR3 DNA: TGTGCCAGCAGTGACAGGGCCCTATACACTGAAGCTTTCTTT.

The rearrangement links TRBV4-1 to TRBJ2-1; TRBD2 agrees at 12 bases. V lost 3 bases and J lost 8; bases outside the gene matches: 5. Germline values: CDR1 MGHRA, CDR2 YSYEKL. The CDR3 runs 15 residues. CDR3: CASSQTSGSRDEQFF. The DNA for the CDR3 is TGCGCCAGCAGCCAGACTAGCGGGAGTAGGGATGAGCAGTTCTTC.

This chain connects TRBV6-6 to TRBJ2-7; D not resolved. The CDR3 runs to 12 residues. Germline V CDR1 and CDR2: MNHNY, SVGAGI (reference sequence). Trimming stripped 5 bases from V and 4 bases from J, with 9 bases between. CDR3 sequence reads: CASSPSTYEQYF. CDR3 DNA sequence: TGTGCCAGCAGTCCGTCAACTTACGAGCAGTACTTC.

The CDR3 sequence is CASSLRGAGELFF. The CDR3 DNA reads as TGTGCCAGCAGCCTTAGGGGTGCCGGGGAGCTGTTTTTT. V usage is TRBV28 and J usage is TRBJ2-2, with a weak D call TRBD1 (5 bases). Between the trimmed V and J ends, which lost 6 bases and 6 bases, there was a span of 11 bases. The CDR3 loop spans 13 amino acids. In germline, CDR1 is MDHEN, CDR2 SYDVKM.

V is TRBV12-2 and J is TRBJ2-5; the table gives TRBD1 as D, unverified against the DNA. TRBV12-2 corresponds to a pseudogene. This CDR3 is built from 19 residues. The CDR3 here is CASRLEYTGTPGYQETQYF. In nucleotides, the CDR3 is TGTGCAAGTCGCTTAGAGTACACGGGGACACCCGGGTACCAAGAGACCCAGTACTTC.

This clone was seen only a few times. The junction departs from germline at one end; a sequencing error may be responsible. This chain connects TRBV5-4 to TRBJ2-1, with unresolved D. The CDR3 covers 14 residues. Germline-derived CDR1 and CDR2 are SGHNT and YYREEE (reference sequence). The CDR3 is CASSLDLANNGQFF. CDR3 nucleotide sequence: TGTGCCAGCAGCTTGGATTTGGCCAATAATGGGCAGTTCTTC.

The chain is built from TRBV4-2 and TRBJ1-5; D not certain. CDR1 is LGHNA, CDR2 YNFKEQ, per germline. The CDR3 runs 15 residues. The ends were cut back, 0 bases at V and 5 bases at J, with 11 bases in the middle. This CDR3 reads CASSQDAEFYQPQHF. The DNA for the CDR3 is TGTGCCAGCAGCCAAGACGCAGAATTTTATCAGCCCCAGCATTTT.

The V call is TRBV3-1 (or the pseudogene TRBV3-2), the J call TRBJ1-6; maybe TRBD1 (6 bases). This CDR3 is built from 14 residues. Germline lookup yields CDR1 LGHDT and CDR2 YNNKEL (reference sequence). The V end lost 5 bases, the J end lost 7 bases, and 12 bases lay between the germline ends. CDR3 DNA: TGTGCCAGCAGCTCAGGGGAGGGGAATTCACCCCTCCACTTT. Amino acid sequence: CASSSGEGNSPLHF.

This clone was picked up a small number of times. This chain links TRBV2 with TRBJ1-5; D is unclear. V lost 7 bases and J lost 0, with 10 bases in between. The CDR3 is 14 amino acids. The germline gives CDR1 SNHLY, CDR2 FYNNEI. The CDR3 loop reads CASTTSNSNQPQHF. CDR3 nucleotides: TGTGCCAGCACCACTAGTAATAGCAATCAGCCCCAGCATTTT.

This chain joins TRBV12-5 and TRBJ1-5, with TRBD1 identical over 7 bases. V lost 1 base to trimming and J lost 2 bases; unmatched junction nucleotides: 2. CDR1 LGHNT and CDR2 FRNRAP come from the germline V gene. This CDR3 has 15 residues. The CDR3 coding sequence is TGTGCTAGTGGTTTGGCCACAGGGGGCAATCAGCCCCAGCATTTT. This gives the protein CASGLATGGNQPQHF.

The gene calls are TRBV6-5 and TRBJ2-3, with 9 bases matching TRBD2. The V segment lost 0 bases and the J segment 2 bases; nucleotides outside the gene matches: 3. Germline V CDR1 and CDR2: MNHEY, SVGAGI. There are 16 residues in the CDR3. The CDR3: CASSYSSGRSTDTQYF. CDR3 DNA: TGTGCCAGCAGTTACTCGAGCGGGAGGTCCACAGATACGCAGTATTTT.

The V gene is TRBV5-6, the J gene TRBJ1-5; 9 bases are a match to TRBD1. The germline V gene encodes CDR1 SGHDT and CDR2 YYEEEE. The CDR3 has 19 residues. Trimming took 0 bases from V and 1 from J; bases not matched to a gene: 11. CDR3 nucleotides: TGTGCCAGCAGCTTGGGTGCTTTCGGGACAGGGCTAAGCAATCAGCCCCAGCATTTT. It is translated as CASSLGAFGTGLSNQPQHF. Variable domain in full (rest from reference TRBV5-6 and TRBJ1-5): DAGVTQSPTHLIKTRGQQVTLRCSPKSGHDTVSWYQQALGQGPQFIFQYYEEEERQRGNFPDRFSGHQFPNYSSELNVNALLLGDSALYLCASSLGAFGTGLSNQPQHFGDGTRLSIL.

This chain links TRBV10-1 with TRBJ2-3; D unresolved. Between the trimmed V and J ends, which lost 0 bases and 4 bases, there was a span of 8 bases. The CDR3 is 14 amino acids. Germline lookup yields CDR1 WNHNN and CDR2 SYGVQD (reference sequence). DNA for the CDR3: TGCGCCAGCAGTGAGTCCACGTCAGCAGATACGCAGTATTTT. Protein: CASSESTSADTQYF.

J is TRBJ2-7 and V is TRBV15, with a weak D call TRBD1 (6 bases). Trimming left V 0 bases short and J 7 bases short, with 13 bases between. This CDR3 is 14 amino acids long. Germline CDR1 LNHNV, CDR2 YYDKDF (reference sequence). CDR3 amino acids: CATSRDAGVEEQYV. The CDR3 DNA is TGTGCCACCAGCAGAGATGCAGGGGTTGAAGAGCAGTACGTC.

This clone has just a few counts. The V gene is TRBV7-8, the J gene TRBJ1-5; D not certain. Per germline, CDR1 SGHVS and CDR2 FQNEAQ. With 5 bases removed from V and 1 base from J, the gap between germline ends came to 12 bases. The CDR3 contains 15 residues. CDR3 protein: CASSLGSGSNQPQHF. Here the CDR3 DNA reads TGTGCCAGCAGCCTTGGGTCGGGGAGCAATCAGCCCCAGCATTTT.

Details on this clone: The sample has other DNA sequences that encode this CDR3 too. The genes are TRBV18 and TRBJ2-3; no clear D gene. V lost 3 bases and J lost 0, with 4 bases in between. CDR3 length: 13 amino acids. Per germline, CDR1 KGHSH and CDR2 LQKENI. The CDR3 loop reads CASSPTSTDTQYF. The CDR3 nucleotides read TGTGCCAGCTCACCCACTAGCACAGATACGCAGTATTTT.

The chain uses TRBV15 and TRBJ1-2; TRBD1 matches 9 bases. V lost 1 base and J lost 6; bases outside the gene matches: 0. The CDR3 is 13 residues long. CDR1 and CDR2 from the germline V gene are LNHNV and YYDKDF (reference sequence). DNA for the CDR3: TGTGCCACCAGCAGAGGACAGGGGGATGGCTACACCTTC. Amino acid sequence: CATSRGQGDGYTF.

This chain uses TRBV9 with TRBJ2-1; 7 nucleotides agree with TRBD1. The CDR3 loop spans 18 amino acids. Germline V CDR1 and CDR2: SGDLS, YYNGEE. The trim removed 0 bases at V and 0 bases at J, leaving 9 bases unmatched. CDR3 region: CASSVGGTVIGSYNEQFF. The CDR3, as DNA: TGTGCCAGCAGCGTAGGGGGGACAGTGATTGGCTCCTACAATGAGCAGTTCTTC.

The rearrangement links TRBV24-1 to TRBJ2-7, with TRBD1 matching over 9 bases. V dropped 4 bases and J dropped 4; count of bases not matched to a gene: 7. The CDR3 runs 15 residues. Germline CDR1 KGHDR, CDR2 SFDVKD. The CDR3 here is CATSEPLDRGYEQYV. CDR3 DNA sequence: TGTGCCACCAGTGAGCCTTTGGACAGGGGTTACGAGCAGTACGTC.

CDR3: CASSPNRAWDTQYF. The DNA of the CDR3 is TGTGCCAGCAGTCCAAACAGGGCGTGGGATACGCAGTATTTT. The rearrangement joins TRBV6-5 to TRBJ2-3, with D maybe TRBD1 (6 bases). This CDR3 is 14 amino acids long. The germline CDR1 and CDR2 sequences are MNHEY and SVGAGI. Trimming took off 5 bases at V and 6 bases at J, with 15 bases between the two ends.

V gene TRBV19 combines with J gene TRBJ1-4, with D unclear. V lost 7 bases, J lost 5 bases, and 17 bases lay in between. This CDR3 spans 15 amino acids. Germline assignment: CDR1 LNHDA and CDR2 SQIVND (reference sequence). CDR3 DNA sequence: TGTGCCAGTACCAGCTCTTCGGGAAAAAATGAAAAACTGTTTTTT. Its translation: CASTSSSGKNEKLFF. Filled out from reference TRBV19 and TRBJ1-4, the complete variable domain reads DGGITQSPKYLFRKEGQNVTLSCEQNLNHDAMYWYRQDPGQGLRLIYYSQIVNDFQKGDIAEGYSVSREKKESFPLTVTSAQKNPTAFYLCASTSSSGKNEKLFFGSGTQLSVL.

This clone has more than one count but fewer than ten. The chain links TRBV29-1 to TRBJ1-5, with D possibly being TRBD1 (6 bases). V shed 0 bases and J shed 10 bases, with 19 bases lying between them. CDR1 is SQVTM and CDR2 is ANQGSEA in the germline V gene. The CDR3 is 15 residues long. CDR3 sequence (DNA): TGCAGCGTTGAAGAGGGGCGAACGGGGGGCGGCCCCCAGCATTTT. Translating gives CSVEEGRTGGGPQHF.